This TCR beta chain came from a study of blood T cells in healthy people across ages. This CDR3 has 12 residues. Germline assignment: CDR1 SQVTM and CDR2 ANQGSEA. V was clipped by 3 bases and J by 8 bases, with 11 bases between them. The authors ran a second PCR of about 6 to 12 cycles using a sample-barcoded 5' primer and a J-beta primer mix. TCRdb re-analysed the 5' RACE reads in MiXCR, keeping a single row per CDR3 protein. The sample has some 550,000 distinct CDR3 sequences, less than 60% seen once. This sequence was found in an elderly man in good health. What was sequenced was blood. The chain employs TRBV29-1 and TRBJ2-1; D gene uncertain. The DNA of the CDR3 is TGCAGCGTTGACCTGGGTTGGGATGAGCAGTTCTTC. Translating it yields CSVDLGWDEQFF.